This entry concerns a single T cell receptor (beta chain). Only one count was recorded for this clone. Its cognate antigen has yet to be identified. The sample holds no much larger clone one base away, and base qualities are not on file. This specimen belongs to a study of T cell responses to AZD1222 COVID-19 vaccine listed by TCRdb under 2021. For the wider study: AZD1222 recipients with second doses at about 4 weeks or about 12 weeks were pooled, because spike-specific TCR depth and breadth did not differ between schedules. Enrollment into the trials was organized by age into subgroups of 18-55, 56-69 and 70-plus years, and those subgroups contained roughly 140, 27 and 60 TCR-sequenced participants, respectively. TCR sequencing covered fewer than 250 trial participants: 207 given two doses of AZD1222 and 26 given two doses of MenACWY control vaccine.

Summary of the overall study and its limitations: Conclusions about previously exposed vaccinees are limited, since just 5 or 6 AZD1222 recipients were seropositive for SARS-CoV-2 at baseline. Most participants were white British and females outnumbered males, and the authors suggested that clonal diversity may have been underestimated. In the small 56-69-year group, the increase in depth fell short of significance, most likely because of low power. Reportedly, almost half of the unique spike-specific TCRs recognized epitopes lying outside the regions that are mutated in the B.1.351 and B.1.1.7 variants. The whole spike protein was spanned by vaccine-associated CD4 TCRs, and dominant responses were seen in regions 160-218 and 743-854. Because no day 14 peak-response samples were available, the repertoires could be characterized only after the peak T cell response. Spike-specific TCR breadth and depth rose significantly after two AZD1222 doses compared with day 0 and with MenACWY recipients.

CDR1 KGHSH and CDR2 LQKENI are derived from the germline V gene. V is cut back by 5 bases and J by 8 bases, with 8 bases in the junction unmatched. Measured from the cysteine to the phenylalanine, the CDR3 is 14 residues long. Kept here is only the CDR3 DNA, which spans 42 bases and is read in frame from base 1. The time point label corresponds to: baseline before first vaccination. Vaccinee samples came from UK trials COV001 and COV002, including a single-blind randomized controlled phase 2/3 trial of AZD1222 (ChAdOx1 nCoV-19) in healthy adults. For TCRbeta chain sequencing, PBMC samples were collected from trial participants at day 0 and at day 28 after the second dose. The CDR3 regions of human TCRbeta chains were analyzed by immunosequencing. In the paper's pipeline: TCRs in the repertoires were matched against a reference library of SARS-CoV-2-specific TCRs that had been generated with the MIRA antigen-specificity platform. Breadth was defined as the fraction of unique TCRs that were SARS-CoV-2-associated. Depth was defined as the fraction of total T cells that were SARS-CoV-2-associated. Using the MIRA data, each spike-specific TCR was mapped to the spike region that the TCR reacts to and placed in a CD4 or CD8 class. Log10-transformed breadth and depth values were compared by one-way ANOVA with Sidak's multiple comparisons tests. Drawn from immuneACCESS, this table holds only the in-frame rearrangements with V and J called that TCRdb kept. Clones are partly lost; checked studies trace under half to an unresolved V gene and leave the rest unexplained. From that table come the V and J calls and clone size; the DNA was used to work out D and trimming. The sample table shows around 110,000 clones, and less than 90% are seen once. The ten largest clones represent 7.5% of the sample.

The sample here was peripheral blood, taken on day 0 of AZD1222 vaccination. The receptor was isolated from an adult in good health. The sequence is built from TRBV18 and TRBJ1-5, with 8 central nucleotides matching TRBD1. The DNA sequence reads TGTGCCAGCTCAAACCAGGGGGCCGCAGAGCCCCAGCATTTT. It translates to CASSNQGAAEPQHF. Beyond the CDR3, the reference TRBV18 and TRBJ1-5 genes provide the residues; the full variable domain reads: NAGVMQNPRHLVRRRGQEARLRCSPMKGHSHVYWYRQLPEEGLKFMVYLQKENIIDESGMPKERFSAEFPKEGPSILRIQQVVRGDSAAYFCASSNQGAAEPQHFGDGTRLSIL.